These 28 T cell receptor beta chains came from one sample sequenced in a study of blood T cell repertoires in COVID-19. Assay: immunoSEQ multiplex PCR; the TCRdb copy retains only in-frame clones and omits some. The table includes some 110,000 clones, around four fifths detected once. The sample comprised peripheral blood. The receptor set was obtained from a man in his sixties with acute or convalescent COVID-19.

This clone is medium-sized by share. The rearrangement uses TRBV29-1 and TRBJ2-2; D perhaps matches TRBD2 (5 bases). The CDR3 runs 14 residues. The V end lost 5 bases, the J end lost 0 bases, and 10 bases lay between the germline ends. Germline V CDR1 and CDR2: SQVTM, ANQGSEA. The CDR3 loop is CSVHTSSNTGELFF. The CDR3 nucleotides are TGCAGCGTTCATACTAGTTCGAACACCGGGGAGCTGTTTTTT.

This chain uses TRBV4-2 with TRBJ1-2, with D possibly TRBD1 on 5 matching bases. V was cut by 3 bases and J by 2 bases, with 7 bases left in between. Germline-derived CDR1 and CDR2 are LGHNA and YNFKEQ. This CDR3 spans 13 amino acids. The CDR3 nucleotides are TGTGCCAGCAGCCACGGGGGGAACTATGGCTACACCTTC. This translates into CASSHGGNYGYTF.

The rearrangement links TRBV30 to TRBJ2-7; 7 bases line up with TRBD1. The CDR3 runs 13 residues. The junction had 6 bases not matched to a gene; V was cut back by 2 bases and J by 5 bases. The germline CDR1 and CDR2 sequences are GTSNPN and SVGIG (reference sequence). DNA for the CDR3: TGTGCCTGGAGTCGTGGGCAGGGGGACGAGCAGTACTTC. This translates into CAWSRGQGDEQYF.

CDR3 loop: CSASKWEKQFF. CDR3 DNA sequence: TGCAGTGCTAGTAAGTGGGAGAAGCAGTTCTTC. V usage is TRBV20-1 and J usage is TRBJ2-1; a weak D match, TRBD2 (5 bases). The germline CDR1 and CDR2 sequences are DFQATT and SNEGSKA (reference sequence). The CDR3 covers 11 residues. The germline V and J ends were trimmed by 3 bases and 11 bases, with 11 bases remaining between them.

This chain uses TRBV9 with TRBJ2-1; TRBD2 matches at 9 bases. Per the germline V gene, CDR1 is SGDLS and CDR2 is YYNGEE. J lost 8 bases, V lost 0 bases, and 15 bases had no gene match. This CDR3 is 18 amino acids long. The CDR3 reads CASSVADAGGPIGDEQFF. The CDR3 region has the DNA TGTGCCAGCAGCGTAGCCGACGCGGGGGGGCCTATCGGCGATGAGCAGTTCTTC. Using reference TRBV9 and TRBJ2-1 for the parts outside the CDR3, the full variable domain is DSGVTQTPKHLITATGQRVTLRCSPRSGDLSVYWYQQSLDQGLQFLIQYYNGEERAKGNILERFSAQQFPDLHSELNLSSLELGDSALYFCASSVADAGGPIGDEQFFGPGTRLTVL.

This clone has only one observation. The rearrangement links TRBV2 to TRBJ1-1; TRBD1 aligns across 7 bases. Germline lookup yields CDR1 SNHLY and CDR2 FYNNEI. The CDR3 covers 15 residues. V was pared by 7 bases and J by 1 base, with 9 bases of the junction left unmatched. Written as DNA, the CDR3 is TGTGCCAGCACCGTGACAGGGTTTGGGAACACTGAAGCTTTCTTT. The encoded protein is CASTVTGFGNTEAFF.

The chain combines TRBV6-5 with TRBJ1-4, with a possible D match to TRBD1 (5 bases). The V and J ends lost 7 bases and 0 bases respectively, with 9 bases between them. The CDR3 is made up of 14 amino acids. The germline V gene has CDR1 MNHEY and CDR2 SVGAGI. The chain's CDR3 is CASISGATNEKLFF. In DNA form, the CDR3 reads TGTGCCAGCATTTCGGGGGCAACTAATGAAAAACTGTTTTTT.

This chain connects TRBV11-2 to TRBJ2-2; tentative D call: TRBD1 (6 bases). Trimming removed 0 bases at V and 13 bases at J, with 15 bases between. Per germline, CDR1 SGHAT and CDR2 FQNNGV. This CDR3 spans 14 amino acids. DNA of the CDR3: TGTGCCAGCAGCTTAGATACGGAACAGGGCGGGCTGTTTTTT. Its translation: CASSLDTEQGGLFF.

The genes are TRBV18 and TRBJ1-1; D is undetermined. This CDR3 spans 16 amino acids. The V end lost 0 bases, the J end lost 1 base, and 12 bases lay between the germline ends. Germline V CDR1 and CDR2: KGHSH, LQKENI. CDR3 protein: CASSPPSGPENTEAFF. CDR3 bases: TGTGCCAGCTCACCACCGAGCGGTCCGGAGAACACTGAAGCTTTCTTT.

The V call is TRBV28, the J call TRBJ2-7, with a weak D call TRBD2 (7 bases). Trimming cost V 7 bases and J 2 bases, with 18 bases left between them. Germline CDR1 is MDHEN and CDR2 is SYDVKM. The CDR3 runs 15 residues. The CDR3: CASTWGRGDTYEQYF. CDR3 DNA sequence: TGTGCCAGCACATGGGGGAGGGGGGACACCTACGAGCAGTACTTC.

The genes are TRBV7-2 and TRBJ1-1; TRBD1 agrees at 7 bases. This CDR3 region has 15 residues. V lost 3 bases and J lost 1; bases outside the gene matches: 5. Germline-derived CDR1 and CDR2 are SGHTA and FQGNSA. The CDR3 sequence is CASSFTGQANTEAFF. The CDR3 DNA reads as TGTGCCAGCAGCTTTACTGGACAGGCGAACACTGAAGCTTTCTTT.

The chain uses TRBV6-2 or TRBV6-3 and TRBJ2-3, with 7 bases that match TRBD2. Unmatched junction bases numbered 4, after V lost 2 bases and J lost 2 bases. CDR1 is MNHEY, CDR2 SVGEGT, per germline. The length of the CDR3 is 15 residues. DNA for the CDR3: TGTGCCAGCAGTTACGGGGGGGGTTCCACAGATACGCAGTATTTT. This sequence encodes CASSYGGGSTDTQYF.

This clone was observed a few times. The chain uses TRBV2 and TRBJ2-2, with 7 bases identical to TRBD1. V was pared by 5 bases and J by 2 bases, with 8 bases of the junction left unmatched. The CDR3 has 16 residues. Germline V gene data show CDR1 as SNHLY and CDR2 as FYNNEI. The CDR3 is CASSRSGTANTGELFF. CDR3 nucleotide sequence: TGTGCCAGCAGTAGGTCCGGGACAGCTAACACCGGGGAGCTGTTTTTT.

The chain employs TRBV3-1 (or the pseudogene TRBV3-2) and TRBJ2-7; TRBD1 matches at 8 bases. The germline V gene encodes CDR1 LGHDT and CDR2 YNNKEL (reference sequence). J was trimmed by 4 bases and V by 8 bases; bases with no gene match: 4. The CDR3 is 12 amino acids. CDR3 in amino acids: CASRDRGYEQYF. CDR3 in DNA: TGTGCCAGCCGCGACAGGGGTTACGAGCAGTACTTC.

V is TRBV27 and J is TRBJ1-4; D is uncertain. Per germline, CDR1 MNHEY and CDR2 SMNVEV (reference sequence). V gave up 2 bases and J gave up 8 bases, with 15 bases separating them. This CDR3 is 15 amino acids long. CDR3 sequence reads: CASSLAPSTQEKLFF. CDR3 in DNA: TGTGCCAGCAGTTTAGCCCCGTCGACACAGGAAAAACTGTTTTTT.

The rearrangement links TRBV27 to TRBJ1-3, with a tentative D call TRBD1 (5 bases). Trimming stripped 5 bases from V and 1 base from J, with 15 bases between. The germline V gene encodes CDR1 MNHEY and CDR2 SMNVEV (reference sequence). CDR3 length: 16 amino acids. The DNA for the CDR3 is TGTGCCAGCAGTCCCTGGGGCAGGGATTCTGGAAACACCATATATTTT. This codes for CASSPWGRDSGNTIYF.

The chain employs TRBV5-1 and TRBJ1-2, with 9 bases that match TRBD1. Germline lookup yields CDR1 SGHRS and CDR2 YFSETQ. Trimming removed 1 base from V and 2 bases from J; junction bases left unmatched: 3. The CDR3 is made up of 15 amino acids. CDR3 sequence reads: CASSLTGGGNYGYTF. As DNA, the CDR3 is TGCGCCAGCAGCTTGACAGGGGGCGGGAACTATGGCTACACCTTC. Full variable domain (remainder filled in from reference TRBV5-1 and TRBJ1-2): KAGVTQTPRYLIKTRGQQVTLSCSPISGHRSVSWYQQTPGQGLQFLFEYFSETQRNKGNFPGRFSGRQFSNSRSEMNVSTLELGDSALYLCASSLTGGGNYGYTFGSGTRLTVV.

CDR3 residues: CASSLSGIPFEQYF. The CDR3 DNA sequence: TGTGCCAGCAGCCTATCAGGGATCCCCTTCGAGCAGTACTTC. The genes are TRBV5-6 and TRBJ2-7; TRBD1 is a possible D gene (5 bases). From germline, CDR1 is SGHDT and CDR2 YYEEEE. Trimming stripped 4 bases from V and 6 bases from J, with 17 bases between. The length of the CDR3 is 14 residues. The whole variable domain, remainder taken from reference TRBV5-6 and TRBJ2-7, is DAGVTQSPTHLIKTRGQQVTLRCSPKSGHDTVSWYQQALGQGPQFIFQYYEEEERQRGNFPDRFSGHQFPNYSSELNVNALLLGDSALYLCASSLSGIPFEQYFGPGTRLTVT.

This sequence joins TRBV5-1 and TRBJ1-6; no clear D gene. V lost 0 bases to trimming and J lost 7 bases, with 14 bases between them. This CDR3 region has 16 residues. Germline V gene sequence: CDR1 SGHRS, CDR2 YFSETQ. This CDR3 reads CASSLVDGVGNSPLHF. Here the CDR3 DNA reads TGCGCCAGCAGCTTGGTGGACGGGGTGGGGAATTCACCCCTCCACTTT.

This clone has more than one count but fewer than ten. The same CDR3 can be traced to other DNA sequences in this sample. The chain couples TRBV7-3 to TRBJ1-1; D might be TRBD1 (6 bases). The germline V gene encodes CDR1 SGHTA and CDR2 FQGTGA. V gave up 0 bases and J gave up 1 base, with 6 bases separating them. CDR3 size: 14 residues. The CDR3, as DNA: TGTGCCAGCAGCTTAACAGGGGGGAACACTGAAGCTTTCTTT. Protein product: CASSLTGGNTEAFF.

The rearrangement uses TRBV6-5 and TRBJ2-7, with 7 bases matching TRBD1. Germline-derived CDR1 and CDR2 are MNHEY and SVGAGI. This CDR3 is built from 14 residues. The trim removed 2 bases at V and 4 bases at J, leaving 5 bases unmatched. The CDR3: CASSYKGTDYEQYF. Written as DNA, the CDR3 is TGTGCCAGCAGTTACAAGGGGACAGATTACGAGCAGTACTTC.

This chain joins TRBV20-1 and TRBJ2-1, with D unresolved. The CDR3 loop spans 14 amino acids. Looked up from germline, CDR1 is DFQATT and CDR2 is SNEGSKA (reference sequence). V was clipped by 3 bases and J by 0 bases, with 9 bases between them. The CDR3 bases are TGCAGTGCTAGTACAACCACCTCCTACAATGAGCAGTTCTTC. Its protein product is CSASTTTSYNEQFF.

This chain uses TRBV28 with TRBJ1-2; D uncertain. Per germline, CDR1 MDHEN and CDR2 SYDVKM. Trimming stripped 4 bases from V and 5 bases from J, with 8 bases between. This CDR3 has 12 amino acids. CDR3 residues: CASSYRGYGYTF. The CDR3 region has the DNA TGTGCCAGCAGTTACAGAGGGTATGGCTACACCTTC.

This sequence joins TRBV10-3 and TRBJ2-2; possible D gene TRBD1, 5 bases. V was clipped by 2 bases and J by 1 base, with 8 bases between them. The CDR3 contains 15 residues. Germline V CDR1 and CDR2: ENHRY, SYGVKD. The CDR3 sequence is CAISERTRNTGELFF. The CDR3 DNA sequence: TGTGCCATCAGTGAGCGGACAAGGAACACCGGGGAGCTGTTTTTT.

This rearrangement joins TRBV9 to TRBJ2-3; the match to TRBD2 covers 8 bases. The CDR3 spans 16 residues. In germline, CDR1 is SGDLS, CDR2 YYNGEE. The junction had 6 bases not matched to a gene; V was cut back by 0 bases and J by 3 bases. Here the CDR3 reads CASSVAAGDPTDTQYF. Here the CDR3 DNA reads TGTGCCAGCAGCGTAGCAGCGGGGGACCCGACAGATACGCAGTATTTT.

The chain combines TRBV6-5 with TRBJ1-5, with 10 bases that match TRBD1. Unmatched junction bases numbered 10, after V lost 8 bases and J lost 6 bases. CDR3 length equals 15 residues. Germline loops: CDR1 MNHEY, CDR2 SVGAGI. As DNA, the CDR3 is TGTGCCAGCGGATCCCGGGACAGGGGCATTCAGCCCCAGCATTTT. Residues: CASGSRDRGIQPQHF.

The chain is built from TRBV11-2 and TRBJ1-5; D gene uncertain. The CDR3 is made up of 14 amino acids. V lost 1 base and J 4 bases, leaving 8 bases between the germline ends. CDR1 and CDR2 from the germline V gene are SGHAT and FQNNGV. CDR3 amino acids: CASSLGSWNQPQHF. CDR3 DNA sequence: TGTGCCAGCAGCTTAGGTAGCTGGAATCAGCCCCAGCATTTT.

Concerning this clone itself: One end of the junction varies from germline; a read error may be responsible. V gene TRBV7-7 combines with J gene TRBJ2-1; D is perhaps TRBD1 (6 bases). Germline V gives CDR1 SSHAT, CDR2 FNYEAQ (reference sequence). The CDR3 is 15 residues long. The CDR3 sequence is CASSPRATGHNEQFF. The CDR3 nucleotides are TGTGCTAGCAGCCCCCGGGCTACAGGGCACAATGAGCAGTTCTTC.